This passage covers 10 T cell receptor beta chains from one sample sequenced in a study of control samples from healthy donors and cancer patients. Sequencing used immunoSEQ multiplex PCR; TCRdb keeps in-frame clones, though not all of them. The profile shows 100,000 to 150,000 clones, 92% of them singletons. Material for sequencing was blood. These receptors came from a woman aged 45-60 years in good health.

This clone was seen just once. The chain recombines TRBV28 with TRBJ2-7; 12 nucleotides line up with TRBD1. V dropped 8 bases and J dropped 7; count of bases not matched to a gene: 15. The CDR3 loop spans 16 amino acids. Germline V gives CDR1 MDHEN, CDR2 SYDVKM. In DNA form, the CDR3 reads TGTGCCAGCCCCCCTAGTGCGGGACAGGGGGCGAATGAGCAGTACTTC. Residues: CASPPSAGQGANEQYF. Complete variable domain (other parts from reference TRBV28 and TRBJ2-7): DVKVTQSSRYLVKRTGEKVFLECVQDMDHENMFWYRQDPGLGLRLIYFSYDVKMKEKGDIPEGYSVSREKKERFSLILESASTNQTSMYLCASPPSAGQGANEQYFGPGTRLTVT.

The chain combines TRBV12-3 or TRBV12-4 with TRBJ1-5; D gene ambiguous. Deletions cut 6 bases from V and 3 bases from J, with 3 bases between. The CDR3 totals 11 residues. CDR3 DNA: TGTGCCAGCAGCTTCAATCAGCCCCAGCATTTT. Translation gives CASSFNQPQHF.

V is TRBV5-4 and J is TRBJ1-3; a possible D gene is TRBD1 (5 bases). Trimming removed 3 bases at V and 1 base at J, with 14 bases between. The CDR3 is made up of 16 amino acids. Germline V lookup: CDR1 SGHNT, CDR2 YYREEE (reference sequence). CDR3 residues: CASSSGAGSSGNTIYF. CDR3 nucleotides: TGTGCCAGCAGCTCCGGAGCAGGGTCGTCTGGAAACACCATATATTTT.

The chain joins TRBV5-6 to TRBJ1-2; 9 bases fit TRBD1. Germline CDR1 is SGHDT and CDR2 is YYEEEE. This CDR3 is built from 16 residues. V was pared by 0 bases and J by 8 bases, with 11 bases of the junction left unmatched. CDR3 nucleotide sequence: TGTGCCAGCAGCTTGGAAACGAGCCAAACAGGGGGCGGCTACACCTTC. Its protein product is CASSLETSQTGGGYTF.

This clone was recorded only once. V usage is TRBV2 and J usage is TRBJ2-3, with 7 bases matching TRBD2. The germline CDR1 and CDR2 sequences are SNHLY and FYNNEI. CDR3 length: 14 amino acids. Trimming took 8 bases from V and 7 from J; bases not matched to a gene: 12. In nucleotides, the CDR3 is TGTGCCAGCCTCGAGGGGAGGGGATCGAATACGCAGTATTTT. Its protein product is CASLEGRGSNTQYF. Filled out from reference TRBV2 and TRBJ2-3, the complete variable domain reads EPEVTQTPSHQVTQMGQEVILRCVPISNHLYFYWYRQILGQKVEFLVSFYNNEISEKSEIFDDQFSVERPDGSNFTLKIRSTKLEDSAMYFCASLEGRGSNTQYFGPGTRLTVL.

The V and J genes are TRBV5-1 and TRBJ2-6; D call uncertain. Deletions cut 0 bases from V and 1 base from J, with 5 bases between. CDR1 and CDR2 from the germline V gene are SGHRS and YFSETQ. The CDR3 has 15 residues. CDR3 nucleotide sequence: TGCGCCAGCAGCTTGGGGGCATCTGGGGCCAACGTCCTGACTTTC. This gives the protein CASSLGASGANVLTF.

The V call is TRBV5-1, the J call TRBJ1-6; D gene uncertain. With 1 base removed from V and 0 bases from J, the gap between germline ends came to 5 bases. The CDR3 has 15 amino acids. From germline, CDR1 is SGHRS and CDR2 YFSETQ. CDR3 loop: CASSLKDSYNSPLHF. The DNA for the CDR3 is TGCGCCAGCAGCTTGAAGGACTCCTATAATTCACCCCTCCACTTT. The entire variable domain, with the rest obtained from reference TRBV5-1 and TRBJ1-6, is as follows: KAGVTQTPRYLIKTRGQQVTLSCSPISGHRSVSWYQQTPGQGLQFLFEYFSETQRNKGNFPGRFSGRQFSNSRSEMNVSTLELGDSALYLCASSLKDSYNSPLHFGNGTRLTVT.

This rearrangement joins TRBV6-5 to TRBJ1-2; possible D gene TRBD1, 6 bases. Trimming stripped 7 bases from V and 8 bases from J, with 14 bases between. The length of the CDR3 is 12 residues. CDR1 MNHEY and CDR2 SVGAGI come from the germline V gene. CDR3 DNA: TGTGCCAGCACCGCCAGGGGCGCGGGCTACACCTTC. Translating it yields CASTARGAGYTF.

The chain joins TRBV19 to TRBJ1-2; D is perhaps TRBD1 (5 bases). Trimming stripped 9 bases from V and 5 bases from J, with 16 bases between. Germline CDR1 LNHDA, CDR2 SQIVND (reference sequence). The CDR3 runs to 13 residues. The CDR3 region has the DNA TGTGCCAGCTATACGACAGACGGGTATGGCTACACCTTC. As protein: CASYTTDGYGYTF.

The sample holds one count of this clone. The chain couples TRBV12-3 or TRBV12-4 to TRBJ1-1; possible D gene TRBD1, 6 bases. The V gene lost 7 bases and the J gene lost 7 bases, with 10 bases spanning the gap. The CDR3 is 11 amino acids. Here the CDR3 reads CASTPGDEAFF. The CDR3 DNA is TGTGCCAGCACCCCAGGGGATGAAGCTTTCTTT.